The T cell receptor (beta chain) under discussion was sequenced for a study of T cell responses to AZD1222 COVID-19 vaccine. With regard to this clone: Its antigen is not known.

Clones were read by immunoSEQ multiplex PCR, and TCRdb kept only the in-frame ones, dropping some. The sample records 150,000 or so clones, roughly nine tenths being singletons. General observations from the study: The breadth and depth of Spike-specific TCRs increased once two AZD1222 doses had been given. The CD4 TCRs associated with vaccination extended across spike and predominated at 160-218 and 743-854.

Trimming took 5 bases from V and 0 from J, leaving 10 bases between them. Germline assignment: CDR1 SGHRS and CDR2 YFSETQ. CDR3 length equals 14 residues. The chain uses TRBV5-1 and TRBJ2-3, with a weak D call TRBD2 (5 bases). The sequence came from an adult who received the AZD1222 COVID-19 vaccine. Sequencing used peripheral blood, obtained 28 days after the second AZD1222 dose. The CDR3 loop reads CASSRGTSTDTQYF. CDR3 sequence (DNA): TGCGCCAGCAGTCGGGGTACTAGCACAGATACGCAGTATTTT.